The 15 T cell receptor beta chains reported below all come from one sample, sequenced in a study of cytomegalovirus exposure and HLA in healthy donors. Only in-frame clones appear in the TCRdb table, and some are missing; sequencing was by immunoSEQ multiplex PCR. Of 180,000 or so clones in the sample, around 83% were seen once. Material for sequencing was PBMCs. These receptors all stem from a woman between 25 and 40 years old in good health and CMV-seropositive.

The chain employs TRBV6-5 and TRBJ2-1, with 10 bases fitting TRBD1. CDR1 and CDR2 from the germline V gene are MNHEY and SVGAGI. V shed 2 bases and J 6 bases; nucleotides not matched to a gene: 7. The CDR3 covers 16 residues. CDR3 sequence reads: CASSYTRQGAINEQFF. CDR3 DNA sequence: TGTGCCAGCAGTTACACCAGACAGGGGGCTATCAATGAGCAGTTCTTC.

The chain combines TRBV28 with TRBJ2-7; 8 bases fit TRBD2. With V trimmed by 6 bases and J by 6 bases, 10 bases remained unmatched. Looked up from germline, CDR1 is MDHEN and CDR2 is SYDVKM. This CDR3 has 14 amino acids. The CDR3 here is CASSRGLGGPEQYF. In DNA, the CDR3 is TGTGCCAGCAGCCGGGGACTAGGAGGACCCGAGCAGTACTTC. Combining the CDR3 with reference TRBV28 and TRBJ2-7 gives the whole variable domain DVKVTQSSRYLVKRTGEKVFLECVQDMDHENMFWYRQDPGLGLRLIYFSYDVKMKEKGDIPEGYSVSREKKERFSLILESASTNQTSMYLCASSRGLGGPEQYFGPGTRLTVT.

The chain links TRBV2 to TRBJ2-5, with a tentative D call TRBD2 (5 bases). Trimming left V 3 bases short and J 4 bases short, with 15 bases between. CDR1 SNHLY and CDR2 FYNNEI come from the germline V gene. The CDR3 contains 15 residues. CDR3 DNA sequence: TGTGCCAGCAGTGATTCTCGGGGTATTCTAGAGACCCAGTACTTC. Its protein is CASSDSRGILETQYF.

The gene calls are TRBV5-1 and TRBJ2-5; 7 bases are shared with TRBD2. Germline V CDR1 and CDR2: SGHRS, YFSETQ. Trimming cost V 4 bases and J 4 bases; bases outside gene matches: 7. The CDR3 totals 14 residues. CDR3: CASSAEAGTETQYF. The CDR3 DNA reads TGCGCCAGCAGCGCGGAAGCGGGGACAGAGACCCAGTACTTC. Supplemented by reference TRBV5-1 and TRBJ2-5, the full variable domain reads KAGVTQTPRYLIKTRGQQVTLSCSPISGHRSVSWYQQTPGQGLQFLFEYFSETQRNKGNFPGRFSGRQFSNSRSEMNVSTLELGDSALYLCASSAEAGTETQYFGPGTRLLVL.

This rearrangement joins TRBV10-3 to TRBJ2-5; 13 bases align to TRBD2. Trimming removed 10 bases from V and 5 bases from J; junction bases left unmatched: 22. The germline CDR1 and CDR2 sequences are ENHRY and SYGVKD. This CDR3 comprises 19 residues. CDR3 region: CATQGLAGAVTGTGETQYF. The CDR3 bases are TGTGCCACCCAAGGACTAGCGGGAGCGGTGACTGGGACTGGGGAGACCCAGTACTTC.

This sequence joins TRBV6-1 and TRBJ1-1, with D perhaps matching TRBD1 (6 bases). The CDR3 covers 14 residues. CDR1 is MNHNS and CDR2 is SASEGT in the germline V gene. Trimming stripped 7 bases from V and 4 bases from J, with 16 bases between. This CDR3 is CASTPDRGTTEAFF. CDR3 bases: TGTGCCAGCACCCCAGATAGGGGGACCACTGAAGCTTTCTTT.

This clone has a single count. V is TRBV4-1 and J is TRBJ1-3; D gene uncertain. Looked up from germline, CDR1 is MGHRA and CDR2 is YSYEKL. The CDR3 sequence is 16 residues long. V lost 0 bases, J lost 0 bases, and 9 bases lay in between. Here the CDR3 reads CASSQDAGNSGNTIYF. The CDR3 bases are TGCGCCAGCAGCCAAGACGCGGGGAACTCTGGAAACACCATATATTTT.

The chain is built from TRBV10-1 and TRBJ2-7, with TRBD1 matching over 8 bases. CDR1 is WNHNN and CDR2 is SYGVQD in the germline V gene (reference sequence). V trimming: 8 bases; J trimming: 0 bases; junction bases outside the gene matches: 9. The CDR3 has 15 residues. In DNA, the CDR3 is TGCGCCAGCGGGGGCTTCAGGGGGCTCTCCTACGAGCAGTACTTC. It translates to CASGGFRGLSYEQYF.

The rearrangement joins TRBV2 to TRBJ2-3; 8 nucleotides match TRBD2. CDR3 length equals 17 residues. Germline V lookup: CDR1 SNHLY, CDR2 FYNNEI. The V segment lost 6 bases and the J segment 6 bases; nucleotides outside the gene matches: 17. The CDR3 sequence: CASRADSTSAVRDTQYF. The CDR3 region has the DNA TGTGCCAGCAGAGCGGACTCGACTAGCGCAGTCAGGGATACGCAGTATTTT.

The chain carries TRBV25-1 and TRBJ1-3; TRBD1 is a possible D gene (5 bases). The CDR3 runs 15 residues. V was pared by 4 bases and J by 0 bases, with 10 bases between. In germline, CDR1 is MGHDK, CDR2 SYGVNS. CDR3 loop: CASSATGHSGNTIYF. CDR3 DNA: TGTGCCAGCAGTGCAACCGGACACTCTGGAAACACCATATATTTT. The full variable domain, rest sourced from reference TRBV25-1 and TRBJ1-3, is EADIYQTPRYLVIGTGKKITLECSQTMGHDKMYWYQQDPGMELHLIHYSYGVNSTEKGDLSSESTVSRIRTEHFPLTLESARPSHTSQYLCASSATGHSGNTIYFGEGSWLTVV.

The J gene is TRBJ1-2, the V gene TRBV10-3; 9 bases line up with TRBD1. Germline V CDR1 and CDR2: ENHRY, SYGVKD. J was trimmed by 8 bases and V by 6 bases; bases with no gene match: 16. There are 16 residues in the CDR3. CDR3 nucleotides: TGTGCCATCAGCATGGGTCCCGGGACAGGGTCGAACGGCTACACCTTC. Protein product: CAISMGPGTGSNGYTF.

V usage is TRBV5-4 and J usage is TRBJ2-7; TRBD2 matches at 8 bases. Unmatched junction bases numbered 4, after V lost 4 bases and J lost 4 bases. Germline V gives CDR1 SGHNT, CDR2 YYREEE (reference sequence). CDR3 size: 13 residues. The chain's CDR3 is CASSTGTSYEQYF. As DNA, the CDR3 is TGTGCCAGCAGCACAGGGACTAGTTACGAGCAGTACTTC.

This chain uses TRBV6-1 with TRBJ2-7; 10 positions agree with TRBD2. From germline, CDR1 is MNHNS and CDR2 SASEGT. This CDR3 spans 15 amino acids. J was trimmed by 3 bases and V by 2 bases; bases with no gene match: 4. The chain's CDR3 is CASSEIRTSGYEQYF. In DNA, the CDR3 is TGTGCCAGCAGTGAAATTAGGACTAGCGGCTACGAGCAGTACTTC.

The chain carries TRBV19 and TRBJ1-2, with D hard to call. The CDR3 has 12 amino acids. Germline V gene data show CDR1 as LNHDA and CDR2 as SQIVND (reference sequence). V gave up 4 bases and J gave up 3 bases, with 6 bases separating them. CDR3 coding DNA: TGTGCCAGTAGTAATCGGGACTATGGCTACACCTTC. This gives the protein CASSNRDYGYTF.

V usage is TRBV18 and J usage is TRBJ1-2; D is perhaps TRBD1 (6 bases). This CDR3 region has 12 residues. The germline V and J ends were trimmed by 3 bases and 8 bases, with 10 bases remaining between them. Germline CDR1 is KGHSH and CDR2 is LQKENI. The CDR3 protein is CASSPGARGYTF. In nucleotides, the CDR3 is TGTGCCAGCTCACCGGGGGCGCGGGGCTACACCTTC.